In its sample, the clone carrying this T cell receptor beta chain was seen a few times. Its antigen is unidentified. The source of the sample is a study of T-cell reconstitution after alpha-beta-depleted transplantation in children. During its preparation, the TCRbeta library received unique molecular identifiers. MiXCR, run by TCRdb on the PCR reads, gives a single entry per CDR3 protein. Found here are a few hundred thousand distinct CDR3 sequences, 25% to 30% of them singletons; the top ten hold around a third. The study, taken as a whole, reports: Day-60 TCRbeta diversity that was high in some patients was derived from surviving recipient T cells and thymic progenitors. Newly generated T cells supplied most T-cell counts and diversity one year post-transplant. Approximately two months post-transplant, alpha-beta T cells reportedly originated from several hundred expanded graft clones.

V was shortened by 1 base and J by 1 base, with 8 bases between the two germline ends. The CDR3 runs to 14 residues. Germline assignment: CDR1 LGHDT and CDR2 YNNKEL (reference sequence). V gene TRBV3-1 combines with J gene TRBJ2-7; D gene uncertain. The starting material was PBMCs, obtained before TCRalphabeta/CD19-depleted stem cell transplant. This TCR came from a boy less than two years old with Wiskott-Aldrich syndrome, due to receive a stem cell transplant. DNA for the CDR3: TGTGCCAGCAGCCAAGTGGTCAGTTCCTACGAGCAGTACTTC. Translating gives CASSQVVSSYEQYF.